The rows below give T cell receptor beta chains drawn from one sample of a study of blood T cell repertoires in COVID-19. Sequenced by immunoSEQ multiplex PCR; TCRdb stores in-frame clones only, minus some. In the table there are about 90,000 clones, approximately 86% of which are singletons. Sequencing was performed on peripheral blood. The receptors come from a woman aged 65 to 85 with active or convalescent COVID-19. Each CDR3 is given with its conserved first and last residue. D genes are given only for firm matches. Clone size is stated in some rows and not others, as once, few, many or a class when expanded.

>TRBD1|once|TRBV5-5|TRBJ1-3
CASSLGTGSGNTIYF
TGTGCCAGCAGCTTGGGGACAGGGTCTGGAAACACCATATATTTT
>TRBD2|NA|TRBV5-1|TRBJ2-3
CASRRERVASGSGDTQYF
TGCGCCAGCAGAAGGGAGCGGGTCGCTAGCGGGTCGGGAGATACGCAGTATTTT
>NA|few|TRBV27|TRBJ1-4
CASSPGTGSPYATNEKLFF
TGTGCCAGCAGTCCCGGGACTGGGAGCCCCTATGCAACTAATGAAAAACTGTTTTTT
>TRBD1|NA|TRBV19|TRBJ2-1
CASRARDRGSYNEQFF
TGTGCCAGTAGAGCGCGGGACAGGGGGTCCTACAATGAGCAGTTCTTC
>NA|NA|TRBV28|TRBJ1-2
CASTMGGAFNYGYTF
TGTGCCAGCACCATGGGAGGGGCGTTTAACTATGGCTACACCTTC
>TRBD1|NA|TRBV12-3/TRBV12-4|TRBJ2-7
CASTPDRGYEQYF
TGTGCCAGCACCCCGGACAGGGGATACGAGCAGTACTTC
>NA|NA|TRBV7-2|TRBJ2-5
CASSFGEAPETQYF
TGTGCCAGCAGCTTTGGAGAGGCCCCAGAGACCCAGTACTTC
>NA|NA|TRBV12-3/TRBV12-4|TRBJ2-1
CASSLGWNEQFF
TGTGCCAGCAGCCTCGGTTGGAATGAGCAGTTCTTC
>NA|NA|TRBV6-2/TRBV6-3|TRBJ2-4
CASSYASVAKNIQYF
TGTGCCAGCAGTTACGCCTCGGTAGCCAAAAACATTCAGTACTTC
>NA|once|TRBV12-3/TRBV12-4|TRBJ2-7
CASSLGGLEQYF
TGTGCCAGCAGTTTGGGGGGTCTCGAGCAGTACTTC
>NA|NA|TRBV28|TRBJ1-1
CASSLGLMNTEAFF
TGTGCCAGCAGTTTAGGGCTGATGAACACTGAAGCTTTCTTT
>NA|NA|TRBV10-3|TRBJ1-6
CAISESIFLNSPLHF
TGTGCCATCAGTGAGTCAATATTCCTGAATTCACCCCTCCACTTT
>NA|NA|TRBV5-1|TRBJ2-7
CASSLGVAVSSYEQYF
TGCGCCAGCAGCTTGGGCGTAGCGGTAAGCTCCTACGAGCAGTACTTC
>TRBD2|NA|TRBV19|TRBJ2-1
CASSILAGGPGEQFF
TGTGCCAGTAGTATACTAGCGGGGGGGCCGGGTGAGCAGTTCTTC
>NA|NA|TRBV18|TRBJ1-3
CASSPRMDSGNTIYF
TGTGCCAGCTCGCCGAGGATGGACTCTGGAAACACCATATATTTT
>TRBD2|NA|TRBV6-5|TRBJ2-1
CASSRTSYNEQFF
TGTGCCAGCAGCCGGACTAGCTACAATGAGCAGTTCTTC
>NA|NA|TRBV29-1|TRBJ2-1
CSLERGGTNYNEQFF
TGCAGCCTTGAAAGAGGGGGGACTAACTACAATGAGCAGTTCTTC
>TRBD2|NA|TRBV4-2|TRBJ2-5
CASSQGLAEETQYF
TGTGCCAGCAGCCAAGGACTAGCGGAAGAGACCCAGTACTTC
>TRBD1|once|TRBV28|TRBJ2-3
CASRGQGTDTQYF
TGTGCCAGCAGAGGACAGGGCACAGATACGCAGTATTTT
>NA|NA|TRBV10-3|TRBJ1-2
CAINGGADYGYTF
TGTGCCATCAATGGTGGGGCCGACTATGGCTACACCTTC
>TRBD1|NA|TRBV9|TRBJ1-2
CASSGGQGDYGYTF
TGTGCCAGCAGCGGGGGACAGGGAGACTATGGCTACACCTTC
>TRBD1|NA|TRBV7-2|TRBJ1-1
CASSSDRGGQSFF
TGTGCCAGCAGCTCGGACAGGGGAGGTCAGTCTTTCTTT
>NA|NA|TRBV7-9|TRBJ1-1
CASSPGMAAAFF
TGTGCCAGCAGCCCAGGTATGGCAGCCGCTTTCTTT
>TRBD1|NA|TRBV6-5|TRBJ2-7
CASSYLQGAGYEQYF
TGTGCCAGCAGTTACCTACAGGGGGCAGGTTACGAGCAGTACTTC
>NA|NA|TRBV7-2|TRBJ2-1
CASSLVASINEQFF
TGTGCCAGCAGCTTAGTAGCTAGCATAAATGAGCAGTTCTTC
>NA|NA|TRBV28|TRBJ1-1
CASRAPGGWTEAFF
TGTGCCAGCAGAGCCCCGGGGGGGTGGACTGAAGCTTTCTTT
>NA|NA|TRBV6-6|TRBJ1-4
CASSYSPRDGEKLFF
TGTGCCAGCAGTTATAGTCCCCGGGATGGAGAAAAACTGTTTTTT
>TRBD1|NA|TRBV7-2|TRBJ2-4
CASSLRQGVDIQYF
TGTGCCAGCAGCTTAAGGCAGGGGGTAGACATTCAGTACTTC
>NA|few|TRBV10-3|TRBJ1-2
CAISESAGSYGYTF
TGTGCCATCAGTGAGTCGGCAGGGTCCTATGGCTACACCTTC